This TCR beta chain was found in a study of T cells in localized non-small cell lung cancer. With respect to this clone: What it binds is unknown.

Profiling relied on immunoSEQ multiplex PCR, and the TCRdb table lists in-frame clones only, not all of them. The data contain fewer than 4,500 clones, less than 30% of them singletons. Germline-derived CDR1 and CDR2 are MGHDK and SYGVNS. This CDR3 is 13 amino acids long. V was clipped by 5 bases and J by 4 bases; unmatched bases: 1. Regarding the study as a whole: The highest T cell clonality was in uninvolved adjacent lung, above tumor. Only one tumor region was sequenced, so heterogeneity remains possible.

This rearrangement joins TRBV25-1 to TRBJ1-1, with 10 bases aligning to TRBD1. Material: lung tumor tissue, obtained before any cancer treatment. The TCR originated in a male donor aged 60 or older with stage I lung adenocarcinoma. The CDR3 loop reads CASSRTGGTEAFF. The CDR3 DNA follows: TGTGCCAGCAGTCGGACAGGGGGCACTGAAGCTTTCTTT. The variable domain in full, completed from reference TRBV25-1 and TRBJ1-1, reads EADIYQTPRYLVIGTGKKITLECSQTMGHDKMYWYQQDPGMELHLIHYSYGVNSTEKGDLSSESTVSRIRTEHFPLTLESARPSHTSQYLCASSRTGGTEAFFGQGTRLTVV.